One sample yielded the 28 T cell receptor beta chains listed below, sequenced in a study of T cells in Graves' hyperthyroidism and ophthalmopathy. Amplification yielded TCR beta CDR3 regions, with RNA transcripts as the source. Using the HTBI primer set, a first-round RT-PCR was run on the TCR CDR3. TCRdb redid the calling of the multiplex PCR reads with MiXCR, one entry per CDR3 protein. The sample has over 150,000 distinct CDR3 sequences, about a sixth seen once. Sequencing was performed on blood. The receptors were gathered from a woman in her fifties or sixties with Graves' hyperthyroidism.

The V gene is TRBV7-2, the J gene TRBJ2-7, with 7 bases lining up with TRBD2. The CDR3 is 17 residues long. Germline CDR1 reads SGHTA; CDR2 reads FQGNSA. Trimming at V came to 1 base and at J to 2 bases, leaving 11 bases not matched to a gene. The CDR3 bases are TGTGCCAGCAGCTTAGATTCGGGGCGCGGGAGCGCCTACGAGCAGTACTTC. Amino acids: CASSLDSGRGSAYEQYF.

This clonotype was counted a few times. The chain uses TRBV18 and TRBJ1-2; D unresolved. Germline V gene data show CDR1 as KGHSH and CDR2 as LQKENI. With 10 bases removed from V and 11 bases from J, the gap between germline ends came to 20 bases. The CDR3 is made up of 12 amino acids. CDR3 amino acids: CATRASAGGYTF. The CDR3 region has the DNA TGTGCCACCCGGGCCAGTGCTGGAGGGTACACCTTC.

V usage is TRBV30 and J usage is TRBJ2-3, with 11 bases aligning to TRBD2. Trimming at V came to 5 bases and at J to 1 base, leaving 5 bases not matched to a gene. The CDR3 has 15 residues. Germline-derived CDR1 and CDR2 are GTSNPN and SVGIG (reference sequence). The CDR3 protein is CAWGRLAGRTDTQYF. The CDR3 nucleotides read TGTGCCTGGGGTAGACTAGCGGGGCGCACAGATACGCAGTATTTT.

The V and J genes are TRBV6-1 and TRBJ2-6, with D tentatively TRBD2 (5 bases). Looked up from germline, CDR1 is MNHNS and CDR2 is SASEGT. CDR3 size: 15 residues. Trimming pared 8 bases from V and 0 bases from J, leaving 11 bases between. The CDR3 reads CASGARGSGANVLTF. DNA for the CDR3: TGTGCCAGCGGCGCTCGGGGCTCTGGGGCCAACGTCCTGACTTTC.

This clonotype has at least ten counts. As DNA, the CDR3 is TGCGCCAGCACCCTTGGTGGGAGATCGAACACTGAAGCTTTCTTT. Translation: CASTLGGRSNTEAFF. The rearrangement links TRBV5-1 to TRBJ1-1; D remains unclear. The V gene lost 6 bases and the J gene lost 1 base, with 16 bases spanning the gap. The CDR3 has 15 residues. Germline CDR1 SGHRS, CDR2 YFSETQ.

The chain recombines TRBV25-1 with TRBJ2-1; 8 positions agree with TRBD1. This CDR3 has 14 amino acids. With 4 bases clipped from V and 10 bases from J, the junction kept 9 bases outside the gene matches. Per germline, CDR1 MGHDK and CDR2 SYGVNS. CDR3 amino acids: CASSVRTGLKEQFF. As DNA, the CDR3 is TGTGCCAGCAGTGTGCGGACAGGGCTCAAGGAGCAGTTCTTC.

The sample holds many counts of this clonotype. The chain recombines TRBV30 with TRBJ1-1; D remains unclear. Trimming shortened V by 7 bases and J by 0 bases, and 21 bases separated the two germline ends. The germline V gene has CDR1 GTSNPN and CDR2 SVGIG (reference sequence). The CDR3 length is 16 residues. This CDR3 is CASNPRGGKMNTEAFF. The CDR3 nucleotides are TGTGCCTCCAATCCCCGGGGAGGTAAGATGAACACTGAAGCTTTCTTT.

The chain has TRBV6-5 and TRBJ2-3; no clear D gene. Germline CDR1 is MNHEY and CDR2 is SVGAGI. V was trimmed by 3 bases and J by 5 bases, leaving 18 bases between them. The CDR3 is made up of 16 amino acids. The CDR3 loop reads CASSYGYSAYQDTQYF. CDR3 bases: TGTGCCAGCAGTTATGGGTACTCAGCATATCAAGATACGCAGTATTTT.

The chain has TRBV28 and TRBJ2-3; 10 bases line up with TRBD2. The germline V gene encodes CDR1 MDHEN and CDR2 SYDVKM. The junction had 10 bases not matched to a gene; V was cut back by 6 bases and J by 1 base. The CDR3 is 17 amino acids. This CDR3 reads CASSLRVAGGGTDTQYF. DNA of the CDR3: TGTGCCAGCAGCTTGAGGGTAGCGGGAGGTGGCACAGATACGCAGTATTTT.

In this sample, this clonotype turned up many times. CDR3 residues: CSASAGPYGYTF. Here the CDR3 DNA reads TGCAGTGCTAGCGCGGGGCCCTATGGCTACACCTTC. J is TRBJ1-2 and V is TRBV20-1; D is perhaps TRBD1 (5 bases). The CDR3 consists of 12 residues. Per the germline V gene, CDR1 is DFQATT and CDR2 is SNEGSKA (reference sequence). The V and J ends lost 3 bases and 4 bases respectively, with 9 bases between them.

This clonotype was observed many times. V usage is TRBV3-1 and J usage is TRBJ2-2; D unclear. The V and J ends lost 5 bases and 3 bases respectively, with 4 bases between them. CDR3 length: 12 residues. Per germline, CDR1 LGHDT and CDR2 YNNKEL (reference sequence). CDR3 in amino acids: CASSSYTGELFF. DNA of the CDR3: TGTGCCAGCAGCTCCTACACCGGGGAGCTGTTTTTT.

This clonotype has a handful of counts. This chain links TRBV20-1 with TRBJ2-7; TRBD2 matches 8 bases. Germline V lookup: CDR1 DFQATT, CDR2 SNEGSKA (reference sequence). The V segment lost 6 bases and the J segment 2 bases; nucleotides outside the gene matches: 12. The CDR3 has 15 residues. For the CDR3, the DNA is TGCAGTGCCCGCGATCCGGGGGGGGGCCCCTACGAGCAGTACTTC. It yields the protein CSARDPGGGPYEQYF.

The table lists this clonotype with a few counts. The genes are TRBV29-1 and TRBJ2-2; TRBD1 is a possible D gene (7 bases). The germline V gene has CDR1 SQVTM and CDR2 ANQGSEA. V was shortened by 6 bases and J by 4 bases, with 18 bases between the two germline ends. The CDR3 extends over 15 amino acids. The CDR3 loop reads CSVVGGTVSTGELFF. In DNA, the CDR3 is TGCAGCGTCGTAGGGGGGACAGTGAGCACCGGGGAGCTGTTTTTT.

This clonotype appeared many times. V is TRBV7-2 and J is TRBJ2-1; D is uncertain. CDR3 length: 11 amino acids. Germline CDR1 SGHTA, CDR2 FQGNSA. Trimming cost V 5 bases and J 9 bases, with 8 bases left between them. CDR3 bases: TGTGCCAGCAGCCGGAAGTTTGAGCAGTTCTTC. It translates to CASSRKFEQFF.

Ten or more counts support this clonotype. CDR3 protein: CASSLSQTRAGQETQYF. CDR3 in DNA: TGTGCCAGCAGCTTGTCTCAAACTAGGGCCGGGCAAGAGACCCAGTACTTC. The chain carries TRBV11-3 and TRBJ2-5, with D possibly being TRBD2 (5 bases). The CDR3 spans 17 residues. The germline CDR1 and CDR2 sequences are SGHNT and YENEEA. Trimming took off 3 bases at V and 2 bases at J, with 19 bases between the two ends.

This clonotype was detected ten times or more. This chain joins TRBV15 and TRBJ1-6, with a possible D match to TRBD1 (5 bases). This CDR3 has 13 residues. Per germline, CDR1 LNHNV and CDR2 YYDKDF (reference sequence). V was trimmed by 8 bases and J by 14 bases, leaving 19 bases between them. In nucleotides, the CDR3 is TGTGCCACCGCGGGGGGACCCCAGTCGACCCTCCACTTT. Protein sequence: CATAGGPQSTLHF.

This clonotype came up many times. The CDR3 nucleotides read TGTGCCAGCAGTGCAACGAACACCGGGGAGCTGTTTTTT. This encodes CASSATNTGELFF. The rearrangement uses TRBV6-1 and TRBJ2-2; D is undetermined. The CDR3 spans 13 residues. The ends were cut back, 4 bases at V and 0 bases at J, with 3 bases in the middle. The germline V gene encodes CDR1 MNHNS and CDR2 SASEGT.

V usage is TRBV20-1 and J usage is TRBJ1-4; D is ambiguous. This CDR3 is 14 amino acids long. The V gene lost 7 bases and the J gene lost 0 bases, with 12 bases spanning the gap. Germline V gene data show CDR1 as DFQATT and CDR2 as SNEGSKA (reference sequence). This CDR3 is CSVPTGATNEKLFF. CDR3 sequence (DNA): TGCAGTGTCCCAACTGGTGCAACTAATGAAAAACTGTTTTTT.

The V and J genes are TRBV19 and TRBJ1-5; 9 bases fit TRBD1. The length of the CDR3 is 15 residues. The J segment lost 4 bases and the V segment lost 2 bases, leaving 3 bases of the junction unmatched. Germline V gene data show CDR1 as LNHDA and CDR2 as SQIVND (reference sequence). For the CDR3, the DNA is TGTGCCAGTAGTATAACTGACAGGGGGAATCAGCCCCAGCATTTT. It specifies CASSITDRGNQPQHF.

This clonotype was seen ten or more times. The chain has TRBV3-1 and TRBJ1-2; TRBD1 matches 9 bases. The length of the CDR3 is 16 residues. Germline-derived CDR1 and CDR2 are LGHDT and YNNKEL (reference sequence). V shed 6 bases, J shed 7 bases, and the junction held 15 bases outside the gene matches. CDR3 sequence (DNA): TGTGCCAGCAGACCACGAGCCGGGACAGGGAAACGTGGCTACACCTTC. Translating it yields CASRPRAGTGKRGYTF.

This clonotype appeared many times. This chain links TRBV24-1 with TRBJ1-1, with D unclear. Trimming cost V 1 base and J 6 bases, with 14 bases left between them. CDR1 KGHDR and CDR2 SFDVKD come from the germline V gene. The CDR3 is made up of 15 amino acids. For the CDR3, the DNA is TGTGCCACCAGTGATTTCAAGGCCGGGAGGCCTGAAGCTTTCTTT. It specifies CATSDFKAGRPEAFF.

This sequence joins TRBV27 and TRBJ1-5; D remains ambiguous. CDR1 and CDR2 from the germline V gene are MNHEY and SMNVEV (reference sequence). The CDR3 contains 13 residues. V was cut by 5 bases and J by 2 bases, with 7 bases left in between. CDR3 region: CASSRMGNQPQHF. CDR3 in DNA: TGTGCCAGCAGTCGGATGGGCAATCAGCCCCAGCATTTT.

Ten or more counts support this clonotype. The chain links TRBV28 to TRBJ1-1, with D perhaps matching TRBD1 (5 bases). CDR1 and CDR2 from the germline V gene are MDHEN and SYDVKM. CDR3 length: 14 residues. The germline V and J ends were trimmed by 7 bases and 10 bases, with 22 bases remaining between them. The CDR3 here is CASTLPAVGRGAFF. The CDR3 DNA reads as TGTGCCAGCACTCTCCCCGCGGTTGGGAGGGGAGCTTTCTTT.

This clonotype has ten or more counts. V usage is TRBV28 and J usage is TRBJ1-5; D ambiguous. The CDR3 covers 11 residues. Germline V gene lookup returns CDR1 MDHEN and CDR2 SYDVKM. V was pared by 5 bases and J by 6 bases, with 5 bases between. CDR3 in DNA: TGTGCCAGCAGTCCCTCTCAGCCCCAGCATTTT. It yields the protein CASSPSQPQHF.

This clonotype was observed at least ten times. V is TRBV7-9 and J is TRBJ1-6; D might be TRBD1 (5 bases). The CDR3 runs 15 residues. CDR1 and CDR2 from the germline V gene are SEHNR and FQNEAQ (reference sequence). Trimming removed 0 bases at V and 7 bases at J, with 10 bases between. This CDR3 is CASSLAGAENSPLHF. CDR3 sequence (DNA): TGTGCCAGCAGCTTAGCAGGGGCGGAAAATTCACCCCTCCACTTT.

This clonotype was counted ten times or more. V usage is TRBV5-5 and J usage is TRBJ2-7; a weak D match, TRBD1 (6 bases). CDR3 length equals 14 residues. CDR1 and CDR2 from the germline V gene are SGHKS and YYEKEE (reference sequence). Trimming pared 4 bases from V and 3 bases from J, leaving 14 bases between. The CDR3 DNA is TGTGCCAGCAGCCCGCAGGGGCTCCTCTACGAGCAGTACTTC. Its translation: CASSPQGLLYEQYF.

This clonotype appeared many times. The rearrangement uses TRBV7-9 and TRBJ1-5, with 8 bases that match TRBD1. The trim removed 4 bases at V and 2 bases at J, leaving 4 bases unmatched. The germline V gene encodes CDR1 SEHNR and CDR2 FQNEAQ (reference sequence). The CDR3 is 15 residues long. CDR3 bases: TGTGCCAGCAGCTCAGGGACAGGCGGCAATCAGCCCCAGCATTTT. This gives the protein CASSSGTGGNQPQHF.

This clonotype came up many times. The gene calls are TRBV7-8 and TRBJ2-2; the match to TRBD1 covers 8 bases. V shed 6 bases and J 6 bases; nucleotides not matched to a gene: 6. Germline CDR1 reads SGHVS; CDR2 reads FQNEAQ. This CDR3 region has 14 residues. The CDR3, as DNA: TGTGCCAGCAGATTTCAGGGGGCGGCCGGGGAGCTGTTTTTT. The encoded protein is CASRFQGAAGELFF.